This T cell receptor beta chain was captured in a study of T cell repertoires in cytomegalovirus infection. Points on this clonotype: The antigen is undetermined.

One entry per CDR3 protein, called by TCRdb with MiXCR from the reads. The table has 40,000 to 60,000 distinct CDR3 sequences, 20% to 25% seen once. The CDR3 consists of 13 residues. Per the germline V gene, CDR1 is SGHTA and CDR2 is FQGNSA. The ends were cut back, 6 bases at V and 2 bases at J, with 10 bases in the middle. The sequence was collected from a human donor in good health (CMV status not recorded). Some clones in this sample may be carry-over from other donors' samples. This chain joins TRBV7-2 and TRBJ2-5; D uncertain. This sample comprised CD8+ T cells from cultured PBMCs, obtained from culture after CMV antigen stimulation. The CDR3 sequence is CASRPGVQETQYF. CDR3 DNA: TGTGCCAGCAGACCTGGGGTTCAAGAGACCCAGTACTTC. The full variable domain, completed using reference TRBV7-2 and TRBJ2-5, is GAGVSQSPSNKVTEKGKDVELRCDPISGHTALYWYRQSLGQGLEFLIYFQGNSAPDKSGLPSDRFSAERTGGSVSTLTIQRTQQEDSAVYLCASRPGVQETQYFGPGTRLLVL.